This TCR beta chain was observed in a study of CD8+CD57+ T cells in acquired aplastic anemia. Study information: Sorted CD4+ plus CD8+ cells gave DNA averaging roughly 3.5 ug.

Using genomic DNA as the template, TCR beta VDJ and CDR3 profiling was carried out. Each CDR3 protein gets one entry after TCRdb re-called the reads with MiXCR. The repertoire holds about 81,000 distinct CDR3 sequences, under 50% seen once, with 65% to 70% in the top ten. General observations from the study: Sharing between patients and controls was observed for roughly 29 CD8+ CDR3 sequences.

Comment on this clonotype: What it binds is not known.

The CDR3 loop spans 13 amino acids. Trimming left V 9 bases short and J 4 bases short, with 16 bases between. CDR1 and CDR2 (germline): SEHNR, FQNEAQ (reference sequence). The receptor was isolated from a human donor in good health, serving as a control. Sequenced material: sorted CD4+, CD8+, or CD8+CD57+ T cells (not recorded which) from PBMCs. The chain recombines TRBV7-9 with TRBJ2-7, with D unclear. DNA for the CDR3: TGTGCCAGTAGTGAACAGACCGGATACGAGCAGTACTTC. It is translated as CASSEQTGYEQYF. Full variable domain (remainder filled in from reference TRBV7-9 and TRBJ2-7): DTGVSQNPRHKITKRGQNVTFRCDPISEHNRLYWYRQTLGQGPEFLTYFQNEAQLEKSRLLSDRFSAERPKGSFSTLEIQRTEQGDSAMYLCASSEQTGYEQYFGPGTRLTVT.